Below are 13 T cell receptor beta chains sequenced from a single sample in a study of spatial heterogeneity in lung cancer. The study, taken as a whole, reports: Within tumors, counts of expanded alpha and beta TCRs tracked tumor mutation counts.

TCRdb used MiXCR to reprocess the 5' RACE reads, holding one entry per CDR3 protein. Of about 29,000 distinct CDR3 sequences detected, 7% to 7.5% appear once; the ten largest clones hold about 25%. Documented time point: sample taken at primary tumor resection. No antigen has been assigned to these receptors. The starting material was lung tumor tissue, obtained at surgery. These receptors were taken from a male donor with early-stage non-small cell lung cancer.

The chain employs TRBV6-2 or TRBV6-3 and TRBJ1-1; D is ambiguous. This CDR3 is built from 13 residues. Per the germline V gene, CDR1 is MNHEY and CDR2 is SVGEGT. V dropped 8 bases and J dropped 6 bases, with 16 bases sitting between them. CDR3 nucleotides: TGTGCCAGCGAATACGAGCTCCGCGCTGAAGCTTTCTTT. The encoded protein is CASEYELRAEAFF.

By share of the sample, this clonotype is medium-sized (0.01 to 0.1%). The rearrangement joins TRBV5-1 to TRBJ1-4; no clear D. Trimming took 0 bases from V and 2 from J, leaving 8 bases between them. The V gene's germline CDR1 is SGHRS and CDR2 YFSETQ. The CDR3 has 15 residues. CDR3 bases: TGCGCCAGCAGCTTGGCGATGGGCACTAATGAAAAACTGTTTTTT. As protein: CASSLAMGTNEKLFF. The variable domain in full, with the rest retrieved from reference TRBV5-1 and TRBJ1-4, is KAGVTQTPRYLIKTRGQQVTLSCSPISGHRSVSWYQQTPGQGLQFLFEYFSETQRNKGNFPGRFSGRQFSNSRSEMNVSTLELGDSALYLCASSLAMGTNEKLFFGSGTQLSVL.

In this sample, this clonotype turned up many times. This chain connects TRBV5-1 to TRBJ2-2; no reliable D call. Germline V CDR1 and CDR2: SGHRS, YFSETQ. The CDR3 contains 15 residues. V was pared by 3 bases and J by 0 bases, with 9 bases between. The CDR3 DNA is TGCGCCAGCAGCTCGGCCCGGTCGAACACCGGGGAGCTGTTTTTT. Translated: CASSSARSNTGELFF.

Ten or more counts support this clonotype. The chain couples TRBV12-3 or TRBV12-4 to TRBJ1-1; TRBD1 might be the D (5 bases). The CDR3 is made up of 16 amino acids. Trimming stripped 6 bases from V and 0 bases from J, with 17 bases between. CDR3 residues: CASSGPGGVMNTEAFF. The CDR3 nucleotides are TGTGCCAGCAGCGGCCCCGGGGGGGTCATGAACACTGAAGCTTTCTTT.

The chain combines TRBV6-6 with TRBJ2-6; D is undetermined. This CDR3 contains 15 residues. The V gene's germline CDR1 is MNHNY and CDR2 SVGAGI (reference sequence). V gave up 5 bases and J gave up 0 bases, with 8 bases separating them. The CDR3 sequence is CASSPSNSGANVLTF. For the CDR3, the DNA is TGTGCCAGCAGTCCCTCGAACTCTGGGGCCAACGTCCTGACTTTC.

The chain links TRBV10-2 to TRBJ1-3; D ambiguous. The V gene's germline CDR1 is WSHSY and CDR2 SAAADI. V was cut by 1 base and J by 4 bases, with 8 bases left in between. There are 14 residues in the CDR3. Here the CDR3 DNA reads TGCGCCAGCAGTGAGTACGGTGACGGAAACACCATATATTTT. Translated, it gives CASSEYGDGNTIYF.

The sample holds many counts of this clonotype. V usage is TRBV15 and J usage is TRBJ2-2; D is ambiguous. V was clipped by 0 bases and J by 4 bases, with 6 bases between them. This CDR3 is built from 14 residues. Germline-derived CDR1 and CDR2 are LNHNV and YYDKDF (reference sequence). For the CDR3, the DNA is TGTGCCACCAGCAGAGAAACATCCACCGGGGAGCTGTTTTTT. Protein product: CATSRETSTGELFF.

This chain links TRBV7-9 with TRBJ2-7; D possibly corresponds to TRBD2 (5 bases). V was cut by 5 bases and J by 4 bases, with 9 bases left in between. CDR3 size: 12 residues. Germline loops: CDR1 SEHNR, CDR2 FQNEAQ (reference sequence). CDR3 in DNA: TGTGCCAGCAGCGCGGGCCCTTACGAGCAGTACTTC. As protein: CASSAGPYEQYF.

This clonotype was picked up many times. The V and J genes are TRBV5-1 and TRBJ1-4; no firm D call. The germline V gene encodes CDR1 SGHRS and CDR2 YFSETQ. Deletions cut 3 bases from V and 0 bases from J, with 9 bases between. The CDR3 extends over 15 amino acids. CDR3 loop: CASSSLETTNEKLFF. Written as DNA, the CDR3 is TGCGCCAGCAGCTCCCTTGAGACAACTAATGAAAAACTGTTTTTT.

This chain links TRBV28 with TRBJ2-3; D is undetermined. The CDR3 is 12 residues long. Germline-derived CDR1 and CDR2 are MDHEN and SYDVKM. The ends were cut back, 6 bases at V and 7 bases at J, with 11 bases in the middle. CDR3 amino acids: CASRTSIYTQYF. The CDR3 DNA sequence: TGTGCCAGCAGGACCAGTATATATACGCAGTATTTT.

This clonotype came up many times. The chain joins TRBV29-1 to TRBJ2-5; D perhaps matches TRBD1 (6 bases). V gave up 8 bases and J gave up 2 bases, with 18 bases separating them. Germline V lookup: CDR1 SQVTM, CDR2 ANQGSEA. This CDR3 region has 14 residues. CDR3 sequence reads: CSFSQTQGQETQYF. In DNA, the CDR3 is TGCAGCTTTAGTCAGACCCAGGGGCAAGAGACCCAGTACTTC.

This clonotype was found many times. The genes are TRBV6-2 or TRBV6-3 and TRBJ1-1, with 9 bases lining up with TRBD1. Germline CDR1 and CDR2: MNHEY and SVGEGT. Unmatched junction bases numbered 8, after V lost 6 bases and J lost 0 bases. The CDR3 has 16 amino acids. CDR3 bases: TGTGCCAGCAGACGGGGACAGGGTAGGCTGAACACTGAAGCTTTCTTT. Translated: CASRRGQGRLNTEAFF.

This clonotype was observed at least ten times. V is TRBV6-2 or TRBV6-3 and J is TRBJ1-5, with D possibly being TRBD1 (5 bases). V was cut by 6 bases and J by 3 bases, with 9 bases left in between. The CDR3 length is 13 residues. CDR1 is MNHEY, CDR2 SVGEGT, per germline. The DNA of the CDR3 is TGTGCCAGCAGGTCAGGGTACAATCAGCCCCAGCATTTT. Its translation: CASRSGYNQPQHF.